The 3 T cell receptor beta chains below come from one sample, sequenced in a study of blood T cell repertoires in COVID-19. The repertoire was sequenced with immunoSEQ multiplex PCR; TCRdb's copy has only in-frame clones and lacks some. In the table there are roughly 96,000 clones, 80% to 85% of which are singletons. The specimen sequenced was peripheral blood. Every receptor here comes from a man in his 60s with acute or convalescent COVID-19.

The V and J genes are TRBV5-4 and TRBJ1-3; TRBD1 aligns across 8 bases. CDR1 is SGHNT, CDR2 YYREEE, per germline (reference sequence). The CDR3 covers 13 residues. Germline trimming cut 3 bases from V and 8 bases from J; bases unmatched to any gene: 4. The CDR3 sequence is CASSSDRGDTIYF. CDR3 DNA sequence: TGTGCCAGCAGCTCCGACAGGGGTGACACCATATATTTT.

The J gene is TRBJ2-7, the V gene TRBV6-2 or TRBV6-3; TRBD2 is a possible D gene (5 bases). The CDR3 is 14 residues long. From germline, CDR1 is MNHEY and CDR2 SVGEGT. Trimming removed 2 bases at V and 0 bases at J, with 8 bases between. The CDR3 region has the DNA TGTGCCAGCAGTTACGGACTCAGCTCCTACGAGCAGTACGTC. As protein: CASSYGLSSYEQYV.

This clone has more than one count but fewer than ten. The chain is built from TRBV6-1 and TRBJ2-3, with 9 bases that match TRBD2. With 0 bases clipped from V and 10 bases from J, the junction kept 2 bases outside the gene matches. Germline loops: CDR1 MNHNS, CDR2 SASEGT. The CDR3 loop spans 13 amino acids. Here the CDR3 reads CASSEASGGSQYF. As DNA, the CDR3 is TGTGCCAGCAGTGAAGCTAGCGGGGGTTCGCAGTATTTT.